The subject of this entry is one T cell receptor beta chain. Germline assignment: CDR1 LNHDA and CDR2 SQIVND (reference sequence). The V and J ends lost 3 bases and 2 bases, in that order; junction bases with no gene match: 3. The CDR3 has 14 residues. This record comes from a study of blood T cell repertoires in COVID-19. The protocol was immunoSEQ multiplex PCR, while the TCRdb copy is restricted to in-frame clones and leaves out a portion. The sample records 250,000 to 300,000 clones, 86% being singletons. The source is a woman in her 30s with COVID-19, enrolled during active disease. Sequencing was carried out using peripheral blood. The V gene is TRBV19, the J gene TRBJ2-5, with TRBD1 matching over 7 bases. The CDR3 spells CASSIRRGQETQYF. In DNA form, the CDR3 reads TGTGCCAGTAGTATCCGCAGGGGGCAAGAGACCCAGTACTTC.